The clone carrying this T cell receptor (beta chain) appeared a few times. Its matching antigen is unknown. Germline CDR1 MDHEN, CDR2 SYDVKM. V lost 6 bases, J lost 7 bases, and 22 bases lay in between. The CDR3 is made up of 15 amino acids. The sample belongs to a study of identical twins. General study findings and limits: Part of the zero-insertion signal could reflect confounding by invariant MAIT and iNKT cells.

A universal primer site arose from template switching, and cDNA bore unique molecular identifiers. TCRdb reprocessed the 5' RACE reads via MiXCR and lists one record per CDR3 protein. Among 200,000 to 250,000 distinct CDR3 sequences listed, about an eighth were seen once. This same sample was also part of a study on yellow fever vaccine responses in identical twins.

Sequenced input: memory (CD45RO+) T cells sorted from blood. V gene TRBV28 combines with J gene TRBJ2-7; a weak D match, TRBD2 (6 bases). This TCR was recovered from a woman between 18 and 29 years old in good health. Written as DNA, the CDR3 is TGTGCCAGCAGACGCCGGGACCGGGAGTCGGGAGAGCAGTACTTC. Translated, it gives CASRRRDRESGEQYF.